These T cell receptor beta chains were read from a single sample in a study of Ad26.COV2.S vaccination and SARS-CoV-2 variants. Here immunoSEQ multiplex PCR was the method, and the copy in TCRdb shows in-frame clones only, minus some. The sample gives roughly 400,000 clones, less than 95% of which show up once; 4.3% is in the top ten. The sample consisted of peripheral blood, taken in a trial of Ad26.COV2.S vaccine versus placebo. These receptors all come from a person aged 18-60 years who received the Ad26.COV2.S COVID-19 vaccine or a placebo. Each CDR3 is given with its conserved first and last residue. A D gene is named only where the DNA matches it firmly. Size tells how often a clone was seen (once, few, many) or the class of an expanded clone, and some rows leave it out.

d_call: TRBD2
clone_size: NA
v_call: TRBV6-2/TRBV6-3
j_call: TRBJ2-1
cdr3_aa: CASSYGPSGRNEQFF
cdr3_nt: TGTGCCAGCAGTTACGGGCCTAGCGGGAGGAATGAGCAGTTCTTC

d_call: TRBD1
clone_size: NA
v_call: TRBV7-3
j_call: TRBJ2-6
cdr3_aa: CASSLDRQGVPGANVLTF
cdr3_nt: TGTGCCAGCAGCTTAGATCGACAGGGAGTCCCCGGGGCCAACGTCCTGACTTTC

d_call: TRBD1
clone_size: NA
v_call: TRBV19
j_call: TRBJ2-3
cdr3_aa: CASSIFQGGTDTQYF
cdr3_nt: TGTGCCAGTAGTATTTTTCAGGGGGGCACAGATACGCAGTATTTT

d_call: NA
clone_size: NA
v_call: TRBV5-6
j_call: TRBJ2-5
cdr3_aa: CASSYTGRETQYF
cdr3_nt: TGTGCCAGCAGCTACACAGGGAGAGAGACCCAGTACTTC

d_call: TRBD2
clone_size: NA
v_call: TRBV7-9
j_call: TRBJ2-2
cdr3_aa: CASSLGLAGTSRTGELFF
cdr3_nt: TGTGCCAGCAGCCTGGGACTAGCGGGAACTTCGAGGACCGGGGAGCTGTTTTTT

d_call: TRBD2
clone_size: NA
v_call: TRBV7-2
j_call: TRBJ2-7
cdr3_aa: CASSLAGGPYEQYF
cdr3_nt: TGTGCCAGCAGCTTAGCGGGAGGGCCCTACGAGCAGTACTTC

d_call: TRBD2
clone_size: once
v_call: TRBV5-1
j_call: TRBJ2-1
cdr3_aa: CASTSGTSGYNEQFF
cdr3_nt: TGCGCCAGCACTTCCGGGACTAGCGGCTACAATGAGCAGTTCTTC

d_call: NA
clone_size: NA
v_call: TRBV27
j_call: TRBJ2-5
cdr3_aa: CASRHNQETQYF
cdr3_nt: TGTGCCAGCAGGCATAACCAAGAGACCCAGTACTTC

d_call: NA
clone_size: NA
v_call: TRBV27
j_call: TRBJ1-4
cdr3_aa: CASSFLNEKLFF
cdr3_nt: TGTGCCAGCAGTTTTTTAAATGAAAAACTGTTTTTT

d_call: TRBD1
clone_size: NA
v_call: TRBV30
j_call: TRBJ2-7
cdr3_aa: CAWSVDRVGYEQYF
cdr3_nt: TGTGCCTGGAGTGTAGACAGGGTTGGCTACGAGCAGTACTTC

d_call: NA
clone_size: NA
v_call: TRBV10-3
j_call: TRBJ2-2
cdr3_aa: CAINGNTGELFF
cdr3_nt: TGTGCCATCAACGGGAACACCGGGGAGCTGTTTTTT

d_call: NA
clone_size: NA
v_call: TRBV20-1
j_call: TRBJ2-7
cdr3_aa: CSAGGAAGLLEQYF
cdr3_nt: TGCAGTGCTGGTGGGGCAGCCGGCCTCCTCGAGCAGTACTTC

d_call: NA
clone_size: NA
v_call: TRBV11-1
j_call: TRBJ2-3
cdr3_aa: CASSSRQSSRSGTQYF
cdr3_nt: TGTGCCAGCAGCTCCAGACAGTCATCCCGGTCGGGTACGCAGTATTTT

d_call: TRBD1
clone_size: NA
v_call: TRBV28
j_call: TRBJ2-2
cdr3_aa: CASSFFLGQRPSTNTGELFF
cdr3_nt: TGTGCCAGCAGTTTCTTCCTGGGACAGCGACCTTCAACGAACACCGGGGAGCTGTTTTTT

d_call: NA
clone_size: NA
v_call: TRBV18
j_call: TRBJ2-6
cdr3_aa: CASSRERGAGANVLTF
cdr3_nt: TGTGCCAGCTCCCGGGAAAGGGGGGCTGGGGCCAACGTCCTGACTTTC

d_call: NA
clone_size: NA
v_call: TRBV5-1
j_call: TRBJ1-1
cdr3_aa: CASSLQANTEAFF
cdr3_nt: TGCGCCAGCAGCTTACAGGCGAACACTGAAGCTTTCTTT

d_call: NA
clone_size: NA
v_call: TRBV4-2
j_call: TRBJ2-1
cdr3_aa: CASSLRGARRLGSYNEQFF
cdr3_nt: TGTGCCAGCAGCCTGAGAGGGGCGAGAAGGTTGGGCTCCTACAATGAGCAGTTCTTC

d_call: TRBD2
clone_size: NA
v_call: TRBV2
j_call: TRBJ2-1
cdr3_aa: CASSPGVGLAGGPAWEQFF
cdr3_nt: TGTGCCAGCAGTCCGGGGGTCGGACTAGCGGGAGGGCCCGCCTGGGAGCAGTTCTTC

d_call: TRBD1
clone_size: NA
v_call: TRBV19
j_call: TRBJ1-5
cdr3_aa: CASSIGTGYSNQPQHF
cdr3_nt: TGTGCCAGTAGTATCGGGACAGGCTATAGCAATCAGCCCCAGCATTTT

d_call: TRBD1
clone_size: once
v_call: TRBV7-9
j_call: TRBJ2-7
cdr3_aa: CASSLAAGQGDEQYF
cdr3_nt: TGTGCCAGCAGCTTAGCGGCGGGACAGGGTGACGAGCAGTACTTC

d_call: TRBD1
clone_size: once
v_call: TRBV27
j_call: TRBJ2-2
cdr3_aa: CASSLTGTGLTRELFF
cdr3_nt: TGTGCCAGCAGTTTGACGGGGACAGGCCTTACACGGGAGCTGTTTTTT

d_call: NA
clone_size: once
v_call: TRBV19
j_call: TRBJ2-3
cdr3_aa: CASSNEVHTQYF
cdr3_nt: TGTGCCAGTAGTAATGAAGTACATACGCAGTATTTT

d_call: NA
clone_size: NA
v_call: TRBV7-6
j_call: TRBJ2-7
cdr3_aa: CASSLDGKGNYEQYF
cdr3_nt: TGTGCCAGCAGCTTAGACGGTAAAGGGAACTACGAGCAGTACTTC

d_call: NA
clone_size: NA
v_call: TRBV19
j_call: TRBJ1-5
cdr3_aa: CASSITGSNQPQHF
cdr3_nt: TGTGCCAGTAGTATAACGGGGAGCAATCAGCCCCAGCATTTT

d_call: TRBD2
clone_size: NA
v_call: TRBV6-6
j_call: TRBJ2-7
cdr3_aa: CASSQAPLAGIYEQYF
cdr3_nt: TGTGCCAGCAGTCAAGCCCCTCTAGCGGGAATATACGAGCAGTACTTC

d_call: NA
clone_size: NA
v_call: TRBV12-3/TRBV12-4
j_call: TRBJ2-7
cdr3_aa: CASSLSEEQYF
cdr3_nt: TGTGCCAGCAGTTTAAGTGAAGAGCAGTACTTC

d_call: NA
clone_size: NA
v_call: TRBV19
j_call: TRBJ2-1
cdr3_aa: CASRSRGAYNEQFF
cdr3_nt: TGTGCCAGCCGCTCCAGGGGGGCCTACAATGAGCAGTTCTTC

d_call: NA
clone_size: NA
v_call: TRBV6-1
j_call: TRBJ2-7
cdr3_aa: CASSDRIIYEQYF
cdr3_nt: TGTGCCAGCAGTGACCGAATAATCTACGAGCAGTACTTC

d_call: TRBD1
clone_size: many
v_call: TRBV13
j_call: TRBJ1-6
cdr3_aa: CASSLGVPTGVNSPLHF
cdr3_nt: TGTGCCAGCAGCTTGGGGGTTCCGACAGGGGTGAATTCACCCCTCCACTTT

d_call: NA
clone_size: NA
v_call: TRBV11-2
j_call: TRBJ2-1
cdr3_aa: CASSNTGTHEQFF
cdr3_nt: TGTGCCAGCAGCAATACCGGGACACATGAGCAGTTCTTC

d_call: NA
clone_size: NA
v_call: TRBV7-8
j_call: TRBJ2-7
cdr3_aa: CASSLASRAKGEQYF
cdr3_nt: TGTGCCAGCAGCTTAGCCTCTAGGGCCAAGGGGGAGCAGTACTTC

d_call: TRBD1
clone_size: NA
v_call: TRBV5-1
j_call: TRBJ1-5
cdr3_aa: CASSLGDRVGNQPQHF
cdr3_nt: TGCGCCAGCAGCTTGGGGGACAGGGTTGGCAATCAGCCCCAGCATTTT

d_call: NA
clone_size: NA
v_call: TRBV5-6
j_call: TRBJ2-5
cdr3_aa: CASSLTGLGETQYF
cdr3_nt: TGTGCCAGCAGCTTGACAGGGTTGGGGGAGACCCAGTACTTC

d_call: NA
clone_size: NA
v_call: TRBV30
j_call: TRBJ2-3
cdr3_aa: CAWSSHRVSTDTQYF
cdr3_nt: TGTGCCTGGAGTTCCCACAGGGTCTCCACAGATACGCAGTATTTT

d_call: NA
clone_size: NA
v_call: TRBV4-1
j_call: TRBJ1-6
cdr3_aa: CASSQVRTNSPLHF
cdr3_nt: TGCGCCAGCAGCCAAGTTCGGACCAATTCACCCCTCCACTTT

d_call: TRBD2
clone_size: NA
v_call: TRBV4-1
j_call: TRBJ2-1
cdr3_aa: CASSRSYGGRGEQFF
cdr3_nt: TGCGCCAGCAGCCGGAGTTACGGCGGGAGGGGTGAGCAGTTCTTC

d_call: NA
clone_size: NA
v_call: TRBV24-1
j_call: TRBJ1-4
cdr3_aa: CATNDGLSGKLFF
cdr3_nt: TGTGCCACCAACGACGGGTTATCGGGGAAACTGTTTTTT

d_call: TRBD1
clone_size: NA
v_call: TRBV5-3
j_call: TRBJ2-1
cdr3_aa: CARSRFDRDTYYEQFF
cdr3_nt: TGTGCCAGAAGCCGGTTCGACAGGGACACCTACTACGAGCAGTTCTTC

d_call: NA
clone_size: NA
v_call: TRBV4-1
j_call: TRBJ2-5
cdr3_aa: CASYGGGERLETQYF
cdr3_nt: TGCGCCAGTTATGGGGGGGGCGAGCGTTTGGAGACCCAGTACTTC

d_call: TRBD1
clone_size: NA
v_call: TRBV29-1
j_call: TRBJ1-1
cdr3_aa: CSVGGQALEAFF
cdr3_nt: TGCAGCGTGGGTGGACAGGCCCTTGAAGCTTTCTTT

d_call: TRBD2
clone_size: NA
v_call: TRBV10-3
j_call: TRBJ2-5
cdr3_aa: CAISEGTSGRKTQYF
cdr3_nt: TGTGCCATCAGTGAAGGGACTAGCGGGAGGAAGACCCAGTACTTC

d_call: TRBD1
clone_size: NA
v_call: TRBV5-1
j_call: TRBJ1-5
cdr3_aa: CASSWTGQGQPQHF
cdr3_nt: TGCGCCAGCAGCTGGACAGGGCAGGGCCAGCCCCAGCATTTT

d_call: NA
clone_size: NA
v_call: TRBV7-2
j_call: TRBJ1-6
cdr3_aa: CASSLAGSNSPLHF
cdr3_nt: TGTGCCAGCAGCTTAGCTGGATCTAATTCACCCCTCCACTTT

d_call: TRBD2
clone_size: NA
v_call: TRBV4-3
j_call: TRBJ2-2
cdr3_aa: CASSRTPGGFANTGELFF
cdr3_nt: TGCGCCAGCAGCCGTACACCCGGGGGGTTCGCGAACACCGGGGAGCTGTTTTTT

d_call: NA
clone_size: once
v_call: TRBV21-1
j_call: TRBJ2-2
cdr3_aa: CASNPRTSGRGADTGELFF
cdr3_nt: TGTGCCAGCAACCCACGGACTAGCGGGAGAGGCGCAGACACCGGGGAGCTGTTTTTT

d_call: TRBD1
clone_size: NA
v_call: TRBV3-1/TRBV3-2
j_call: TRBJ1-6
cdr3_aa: CASSPGQYNSPLHF
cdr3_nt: TGTGCCAGCAGCCCGGGACAGTATAATTCACCCCTCCACTTT

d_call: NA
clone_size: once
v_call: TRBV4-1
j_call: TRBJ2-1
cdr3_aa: CASSQDASAWDEQFF
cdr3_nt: TGCGCCAGCAGCCAAGACGCTAGCGCGTGGGATGAGCAGTTCTTC

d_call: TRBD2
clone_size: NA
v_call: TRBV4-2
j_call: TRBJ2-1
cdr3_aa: CASSQEPGLESSYNEQFF
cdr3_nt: TGTGCCAGCAGCCAAGAACCGGGACTAGAGAGCTCCTACAATGAGCAGTTCTTC

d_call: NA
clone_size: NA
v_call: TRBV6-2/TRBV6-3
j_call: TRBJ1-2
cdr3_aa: CASSYPPPGAYGYTF
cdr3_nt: TGTGCCAGCAGTTACCCACCGCCTGGGGCCTATGGCTACACCTTC

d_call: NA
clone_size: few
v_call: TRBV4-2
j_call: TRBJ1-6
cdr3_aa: CASSPNRGTSSPLHF
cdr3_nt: TGTGCCAGCAGCCCGAATAGGGGGACGAGTTCACCCCTCCACTTT

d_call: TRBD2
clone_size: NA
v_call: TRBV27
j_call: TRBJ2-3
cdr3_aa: CASRSLAGTQYF
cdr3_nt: TGTGCCAGCAGATCCCTAGCGGGTACGCAGTATTTT

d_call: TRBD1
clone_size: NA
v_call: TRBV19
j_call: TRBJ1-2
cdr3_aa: CASSVDRGRNYGYTF
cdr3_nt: TGTGCCAGTAGCGTCGACAGGGGCCGTAACTATGGCTACACCTTC

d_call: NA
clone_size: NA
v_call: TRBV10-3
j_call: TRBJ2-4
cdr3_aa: CASRGGLAKNIQYF
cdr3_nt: TGTGCCTCCCGAGGAGGTCTAGCCAAAAACATTCAGTACTTC